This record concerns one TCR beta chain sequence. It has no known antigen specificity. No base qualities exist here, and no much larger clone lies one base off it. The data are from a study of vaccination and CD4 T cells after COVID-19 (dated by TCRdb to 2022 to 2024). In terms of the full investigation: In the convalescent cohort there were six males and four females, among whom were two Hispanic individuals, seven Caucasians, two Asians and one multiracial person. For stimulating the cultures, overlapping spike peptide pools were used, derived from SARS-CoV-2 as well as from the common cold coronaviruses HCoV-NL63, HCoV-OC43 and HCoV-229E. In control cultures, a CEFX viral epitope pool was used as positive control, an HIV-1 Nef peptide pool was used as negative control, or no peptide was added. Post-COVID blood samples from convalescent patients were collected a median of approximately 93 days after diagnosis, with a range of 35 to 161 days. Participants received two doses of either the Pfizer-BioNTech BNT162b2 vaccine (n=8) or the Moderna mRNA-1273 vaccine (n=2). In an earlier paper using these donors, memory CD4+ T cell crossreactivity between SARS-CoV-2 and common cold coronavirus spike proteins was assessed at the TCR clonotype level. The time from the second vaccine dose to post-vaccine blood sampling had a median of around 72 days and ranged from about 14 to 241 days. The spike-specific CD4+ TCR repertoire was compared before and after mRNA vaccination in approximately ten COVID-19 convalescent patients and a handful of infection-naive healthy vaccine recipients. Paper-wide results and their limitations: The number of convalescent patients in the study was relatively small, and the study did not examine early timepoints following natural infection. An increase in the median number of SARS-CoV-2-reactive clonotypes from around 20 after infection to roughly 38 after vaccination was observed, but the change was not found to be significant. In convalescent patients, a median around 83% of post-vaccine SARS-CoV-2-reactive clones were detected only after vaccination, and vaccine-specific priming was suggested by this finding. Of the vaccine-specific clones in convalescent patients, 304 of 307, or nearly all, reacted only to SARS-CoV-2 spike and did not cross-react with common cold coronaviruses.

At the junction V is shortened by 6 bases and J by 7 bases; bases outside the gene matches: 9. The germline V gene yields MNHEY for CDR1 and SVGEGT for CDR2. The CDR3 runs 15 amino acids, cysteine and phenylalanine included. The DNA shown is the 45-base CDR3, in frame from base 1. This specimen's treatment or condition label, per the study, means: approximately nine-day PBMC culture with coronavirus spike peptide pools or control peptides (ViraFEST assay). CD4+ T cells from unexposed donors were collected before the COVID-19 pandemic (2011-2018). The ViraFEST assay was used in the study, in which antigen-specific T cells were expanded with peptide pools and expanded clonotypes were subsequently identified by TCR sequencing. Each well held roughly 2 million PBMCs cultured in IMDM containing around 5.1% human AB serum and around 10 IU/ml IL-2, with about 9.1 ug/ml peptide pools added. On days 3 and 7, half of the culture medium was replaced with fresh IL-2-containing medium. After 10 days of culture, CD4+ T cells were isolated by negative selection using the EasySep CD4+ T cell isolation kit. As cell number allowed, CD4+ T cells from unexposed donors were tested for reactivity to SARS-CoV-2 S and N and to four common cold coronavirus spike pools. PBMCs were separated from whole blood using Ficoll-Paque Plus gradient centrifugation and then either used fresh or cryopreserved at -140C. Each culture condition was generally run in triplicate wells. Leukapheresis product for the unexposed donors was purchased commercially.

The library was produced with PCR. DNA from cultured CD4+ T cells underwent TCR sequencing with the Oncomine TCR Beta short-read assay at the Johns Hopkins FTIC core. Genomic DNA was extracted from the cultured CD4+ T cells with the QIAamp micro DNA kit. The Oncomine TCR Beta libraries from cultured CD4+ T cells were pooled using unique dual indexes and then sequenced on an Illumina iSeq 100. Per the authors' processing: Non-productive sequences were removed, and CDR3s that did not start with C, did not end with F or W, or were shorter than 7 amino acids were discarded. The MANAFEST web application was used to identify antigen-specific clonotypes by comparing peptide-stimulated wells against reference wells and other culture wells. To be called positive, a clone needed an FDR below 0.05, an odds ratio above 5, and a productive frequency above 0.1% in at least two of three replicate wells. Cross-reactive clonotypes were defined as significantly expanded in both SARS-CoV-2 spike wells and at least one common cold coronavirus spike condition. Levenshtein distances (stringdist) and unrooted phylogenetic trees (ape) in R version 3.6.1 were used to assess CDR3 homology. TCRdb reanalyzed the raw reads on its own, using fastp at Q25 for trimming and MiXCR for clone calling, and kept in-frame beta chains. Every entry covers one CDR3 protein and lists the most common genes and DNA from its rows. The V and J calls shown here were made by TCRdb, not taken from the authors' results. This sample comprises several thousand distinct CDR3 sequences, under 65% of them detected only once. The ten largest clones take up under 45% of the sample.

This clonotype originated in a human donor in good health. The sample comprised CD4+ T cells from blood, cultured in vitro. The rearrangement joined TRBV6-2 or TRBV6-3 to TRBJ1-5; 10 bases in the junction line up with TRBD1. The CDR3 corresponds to CASSSDRGLIQPQHF. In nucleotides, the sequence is TGTGCCAGCAGCAGTGACAGGGGGCTGATACAGCCCCAGCATTTT.